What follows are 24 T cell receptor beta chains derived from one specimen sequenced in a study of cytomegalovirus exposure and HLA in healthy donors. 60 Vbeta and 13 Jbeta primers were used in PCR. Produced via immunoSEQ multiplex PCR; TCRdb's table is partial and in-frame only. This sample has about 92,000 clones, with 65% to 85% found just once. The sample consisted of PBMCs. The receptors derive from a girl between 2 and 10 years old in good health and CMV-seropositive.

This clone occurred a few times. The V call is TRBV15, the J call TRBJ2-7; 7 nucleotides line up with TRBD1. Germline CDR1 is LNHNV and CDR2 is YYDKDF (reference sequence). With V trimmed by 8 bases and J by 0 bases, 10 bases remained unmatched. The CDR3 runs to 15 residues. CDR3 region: CATRDSRSSSYEQYF. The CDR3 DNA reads TGTGCCACCCGGGACAGCCGATCAAGCTCCTACGAGCAGTACTTC.

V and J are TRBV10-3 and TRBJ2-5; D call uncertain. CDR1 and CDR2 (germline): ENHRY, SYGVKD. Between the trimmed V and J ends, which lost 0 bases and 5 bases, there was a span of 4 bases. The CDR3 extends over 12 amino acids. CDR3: CAISESEETQYF. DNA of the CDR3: TGTGCCATCAGTGAGTCGGAGGAGACCCAGTACTTC.

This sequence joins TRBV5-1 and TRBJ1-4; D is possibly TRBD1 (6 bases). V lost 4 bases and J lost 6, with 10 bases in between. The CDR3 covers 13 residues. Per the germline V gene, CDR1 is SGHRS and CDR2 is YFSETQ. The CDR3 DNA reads TGCGCCAGCAGCCCTCGGACAGATGAAAAACTGTTTTTT. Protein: CASSPRTDEKLFF.

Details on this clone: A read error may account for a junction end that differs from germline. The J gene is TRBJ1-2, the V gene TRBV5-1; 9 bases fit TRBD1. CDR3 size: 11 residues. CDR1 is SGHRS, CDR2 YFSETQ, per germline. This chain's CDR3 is CASSLGTGVAF. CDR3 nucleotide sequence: TGCGCCAGCAGCTTGGGGACAGGGGTTGCCTTC.

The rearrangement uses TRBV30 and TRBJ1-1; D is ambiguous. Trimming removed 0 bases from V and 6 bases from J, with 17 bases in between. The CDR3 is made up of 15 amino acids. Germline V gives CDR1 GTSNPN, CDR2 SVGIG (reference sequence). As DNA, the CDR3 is TGTGCCTGGAGTGTAAGTCGAGTCGAAGTCCCTGAAGCTTTCTTT. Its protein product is CAWSVSRVEVPEAFF.

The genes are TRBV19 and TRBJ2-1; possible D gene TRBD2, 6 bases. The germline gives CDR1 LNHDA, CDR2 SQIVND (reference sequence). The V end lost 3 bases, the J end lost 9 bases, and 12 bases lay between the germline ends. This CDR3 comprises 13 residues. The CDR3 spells CASSIGSRSEQFF. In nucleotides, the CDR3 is TGTGCCAGTAGTATCGGGAGTCGTAGTGAGCAGTTCTTC.

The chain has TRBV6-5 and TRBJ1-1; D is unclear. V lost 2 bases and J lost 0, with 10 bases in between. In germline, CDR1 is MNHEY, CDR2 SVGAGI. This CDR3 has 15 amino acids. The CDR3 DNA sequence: TGTGCCAGCAGTTACGGTGCGGATCTGAACACTGAAGCTTTCTTT. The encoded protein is CASSYGADLNTEAFF.

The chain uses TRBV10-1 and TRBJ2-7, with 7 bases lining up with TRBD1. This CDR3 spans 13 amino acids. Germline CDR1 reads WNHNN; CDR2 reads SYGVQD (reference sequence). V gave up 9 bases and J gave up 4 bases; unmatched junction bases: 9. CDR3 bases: TGCGCCAGATCGGACAGGTTTTCTTACGAGCAGTACTTC. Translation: CARSDRFSYEQYF.

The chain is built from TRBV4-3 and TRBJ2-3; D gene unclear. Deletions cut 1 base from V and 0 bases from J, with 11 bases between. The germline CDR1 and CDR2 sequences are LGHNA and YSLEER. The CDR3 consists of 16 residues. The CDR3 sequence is CASSQALGHSTDTQYF. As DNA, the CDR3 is TGCGCCAGCAGCCAAGCCCTGGGCCATAGCACAGATACGCAGTATTTT.

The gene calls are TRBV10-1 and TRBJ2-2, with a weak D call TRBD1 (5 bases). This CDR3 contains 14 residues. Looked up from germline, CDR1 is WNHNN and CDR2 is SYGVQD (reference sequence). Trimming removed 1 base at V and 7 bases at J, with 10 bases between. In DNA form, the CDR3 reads TGCGCCAGCAGTGAGTTGACCGGACACGGGGAGCTGTTTTTT. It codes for CASSELTGHGELFF.

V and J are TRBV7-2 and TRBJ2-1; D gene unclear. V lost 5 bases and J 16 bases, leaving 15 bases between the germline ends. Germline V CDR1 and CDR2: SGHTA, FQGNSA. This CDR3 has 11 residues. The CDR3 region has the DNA TGTGCCAGCAGCATACACGTGACGACTTTCTTC. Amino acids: CASSIHVTTFF. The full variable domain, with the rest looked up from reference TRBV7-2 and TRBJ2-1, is GAGVSQSPSNKVTEKGKDVELRCDPISGHTALYWYRQSLGQGLEFLIYFQGNSAPDKSGLPSDRFSAERTGGSVSTLTIQRTQQEDSAVYLCASSIHVTTFFGPGTRLTVL.

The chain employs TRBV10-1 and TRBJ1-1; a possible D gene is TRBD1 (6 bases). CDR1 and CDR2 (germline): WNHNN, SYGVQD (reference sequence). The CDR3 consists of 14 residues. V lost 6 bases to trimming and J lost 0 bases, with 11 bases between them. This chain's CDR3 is CASSSQGLNTEAFF. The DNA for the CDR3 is TGCGCCAGCAGCTCACAGGGTCTGAACACTGAAGCTTTCTTT.

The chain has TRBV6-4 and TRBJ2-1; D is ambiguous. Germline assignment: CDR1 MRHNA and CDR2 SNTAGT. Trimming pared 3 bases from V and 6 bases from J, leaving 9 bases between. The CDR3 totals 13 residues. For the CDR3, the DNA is TGTGCCAGCAGTGAGACGACTTTCAATGAGCAGTTCTTC. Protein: CASSETTFNEQFF.

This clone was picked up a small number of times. The CDR3 coding sequence is TGTGCCTGGAGTGAGGGTCTCAGCGGGAGGCGTGAGACCCAGTACTTC. This encodes CAWSEGLSGRRETQYF. The chain uses TRBV30 and TRBJ2-5; the match to TRBD2 covers 9 bases. With 1 base clipped from V and 5 bases from J, the junction kept 11 bases outside the gene matches. Germline CDR1 reads GTSNPN; CDR2 reads SVGIG (reference sequence). The CDR3 totals 16 residues.

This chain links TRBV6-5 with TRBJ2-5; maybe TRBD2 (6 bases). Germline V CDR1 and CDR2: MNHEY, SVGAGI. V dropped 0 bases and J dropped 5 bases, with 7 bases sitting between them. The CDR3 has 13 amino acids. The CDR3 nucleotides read TGTGCCAGCAGTTACTCGCGGGGCGAGACCCAGTACTTC. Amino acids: CASSYSRGETQYF.

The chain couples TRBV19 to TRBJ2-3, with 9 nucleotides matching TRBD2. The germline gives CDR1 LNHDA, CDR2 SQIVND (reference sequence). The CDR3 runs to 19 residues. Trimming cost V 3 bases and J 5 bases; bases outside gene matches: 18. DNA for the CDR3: TGTGCCAGTAGTATTGCTATCCCCCCGACGGGACTAGCAATAGATACGCAGTATTTT. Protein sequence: CASSIAIPPTGLAIDTQYF.

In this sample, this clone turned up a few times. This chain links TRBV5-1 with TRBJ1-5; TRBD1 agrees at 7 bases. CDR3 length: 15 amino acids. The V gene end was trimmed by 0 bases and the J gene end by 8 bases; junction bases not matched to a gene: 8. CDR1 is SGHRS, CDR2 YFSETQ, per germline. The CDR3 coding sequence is TGCGCCAGCAGCTTGGAAGGGGGCCGTGGCGAGCCCCAGCATTTT. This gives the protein CASSLEGGRGEPQHF.

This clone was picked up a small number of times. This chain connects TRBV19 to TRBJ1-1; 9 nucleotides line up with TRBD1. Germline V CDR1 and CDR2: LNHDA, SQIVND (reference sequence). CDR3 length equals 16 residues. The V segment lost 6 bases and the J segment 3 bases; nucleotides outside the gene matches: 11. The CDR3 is CASRDRTTGGDTEAFF. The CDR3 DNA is TGTGCCAGTAGGGACAGGACGACAGGGGGGGACACTGAAGCTTTCTTT.

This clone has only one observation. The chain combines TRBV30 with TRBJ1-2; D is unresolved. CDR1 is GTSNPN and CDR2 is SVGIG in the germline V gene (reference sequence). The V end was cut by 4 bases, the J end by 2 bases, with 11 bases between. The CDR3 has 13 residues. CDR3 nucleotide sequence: TGTGCCTGGAATAACGGGAGCAACTATGGCTACACCTTC. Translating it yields CAWNNGSNYGYTF.

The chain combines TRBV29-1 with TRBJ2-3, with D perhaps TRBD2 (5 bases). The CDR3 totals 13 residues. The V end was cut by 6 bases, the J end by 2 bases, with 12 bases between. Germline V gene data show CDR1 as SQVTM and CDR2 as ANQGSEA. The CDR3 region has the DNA TGCAGCGTCGAGCCGGGATCCACAGATACGCAGTATTTT. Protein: CSVEPGSTDTQYF.

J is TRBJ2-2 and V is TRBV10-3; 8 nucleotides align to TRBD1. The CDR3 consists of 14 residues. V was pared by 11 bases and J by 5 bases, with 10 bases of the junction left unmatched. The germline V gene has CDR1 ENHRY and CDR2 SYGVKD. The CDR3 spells CAVDAGTGTGELFF. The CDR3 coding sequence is TGTGCCGTCGATGCCGGGACAGGAACCGGGGAGCTGTTTTTT.

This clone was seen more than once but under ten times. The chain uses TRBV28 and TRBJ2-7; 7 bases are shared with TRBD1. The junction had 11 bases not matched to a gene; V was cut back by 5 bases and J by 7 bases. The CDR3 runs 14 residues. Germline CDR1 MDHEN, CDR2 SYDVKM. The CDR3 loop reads CASSPRDRALEQYF. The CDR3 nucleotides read TGTGCCAGCAGTCCCCGGGACAGAGCTTTGGAGCAGTACTTC.

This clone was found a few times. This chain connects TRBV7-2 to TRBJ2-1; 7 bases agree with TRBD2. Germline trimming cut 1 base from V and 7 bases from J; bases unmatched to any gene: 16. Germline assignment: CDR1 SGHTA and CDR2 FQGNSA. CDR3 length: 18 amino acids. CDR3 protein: CASSLVEPRRGEGNEQFF. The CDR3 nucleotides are TGTGCCAGCAGCTTAGTCGAACCGCGGCGCGGGGAGGGAAATGAGCAGTTCTTC.

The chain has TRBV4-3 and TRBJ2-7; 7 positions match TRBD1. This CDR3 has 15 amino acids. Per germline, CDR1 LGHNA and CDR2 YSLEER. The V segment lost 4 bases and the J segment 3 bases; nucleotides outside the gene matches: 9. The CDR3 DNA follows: TGCGCCAGCAGCCTCCAAGGGACAGCGATCTACGAGCAGTACTTC. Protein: CASSLQGTAIYEQYF.